A selection of T cell receptor beta chains follows, all from one sample in a study of molecular identifiers for immune sequencing clone quantification. TCRdb reprocessed the PCR reads via MiXCR and lists one record per CDR3 protein. The sample yields a few hundred thousand distinct CDR3 sequences, 20% to 25% seen once. The sample was naive CD8+ T cells from blood, with Jurkat cell RNA spiked in. These receptors came from a human donor in good health. Some libraries in this study had Jurkat cell RNA spiked in. The CDR3 runs from the conserved cysteine through the conserved F or W. Fields, in order: J gene, D gene, clone size, V gene, CDR3 DNA, CDR3 protein. The D gene is left open where the match is weak. The listing skips clone size in some rows; elsewhere it reads once, few, many or a size class.

>TRBJ2-5|.|many|TRBV7-9
TGTGCCAGCAGCTTCCCTTCCATAGAGACCCAGTACTTC
CASSFPSIETQYF
>TRBJ1-5|.|few|TRBV28
TGTGCCAGCAGTTCAGGGTTCAATCAGCCCCAGCATTTT
CASSSGFNQPQHF
>TRBJ2-7|.|many|TRBV20-1
TGCAGTGCTAGGGGACACCAGGATTCCTACGAGCAGTACTTC
CSARGHQDSYEQYF
>TRBJ2-7|TRBD1|.|TRBV6-2/TRBV6-3
TGTGCCAGCAGTCCTGGACAGGCAATCTACGAGCAGTACTTC
CASSPGQAIYEQYF
>TRBJ2-7|TRBD1|.|TRBV12-3/TRBV12-4
TGTGCCAGCAGTCCGGGACAGACCCACTACGAGCAGTACTTC
CASSPGQTHYEQYF
>TRBJ1-5|.|.|TRBV19
TGTGCCAGTAGTATAGATCAAGGCAATCAGCCCCAGCATTTT
CASSIDQGNQPQHF
>TRBJ2-7|.|many|TRBV20-1
TGCAGTGCTAGAGAGGTTCTATCAGGGCTTTACGAGCAGTACTTC
CSAREVLSGLYEQYF
>TRBJ2-3|TRBD1|many|TRBV7-2
TGTGCCAGCAGCACCCCGCGACAGGGGAAGGAGAGGACAGATACGCAGTATTTT
CASSTPRQGKERTDTQYF
>TRBJ2-7|.|.|TRBV9
TGTGCCAGCAGCGTAGGTTATGGGAGCTCCTACGAGCAGTACTTC
CASSVGYGSSYEQYF
>TRBJ2-3|.|many|TRBV7-9
TGTGCCAGCAGCGCCGCCCCCGATACGCAGTATTTT
CASSAAPDTQYF
>TRBJ2-3|TRBD1|many|TRBV5-1
TGCGCCAGCAGCACGGGGACAGGGGGGCACACAGATACGCAGTATTTT
CASSTGTGGHTDTQYF
>TRBJ2-3|TRBD2|few|TRBV10-3
TGTGCCACGAGCGGGGGGGGGCCCGCAGATACGCAGTATTTT
CATSGGGPADTQYF
>TRBJ2-1|.|few|TRBV4-3
TGCGCCAGCAGGACCATTATAAGGGCCAATGAGCAGTTCTTC
CASRTIIRANEQFF
>TRBJ2-2|.|many|TRBV9
TGTGCCAGCACGGCAGGGTCGAACACCGGGGAGCTGTTTTTT
CASTAGSNTGELFF
>TRBJ1-1|.|many|TRBV6-5
TGTGCCAGCAGCTTGGGGGGGGTTGAAGCTTTCTTT
CASSLGGVEAFF
>TRBJ2-5|.|many|TRBV4-1
TGCGCCAGCAGCCCCGGGGTAGCGGTTCAAGAGACCCAGTACTTC
CASSPGVAVQETQYF
>TRBJ1-1|.|.|TRBV10-2
TGCGCCAGCAGTGATTGGAGGGGTCTCATGAACACTGAAGCTTTCTTT
CASSDWRGLMNTEAFF
>TRBJ1-6|.|few|TRBV20-1
TGCAGTGCTAGGACGGCCGTCGATCCACCCCTCCACTTT
CSARTAVDPPLHF
>TRBJ1-4|.|few|TRBV6-6
TGTGCCAGCAGTTACTCGTTTAAATCGATGGACGAAGAACTGTTTTTT
CASSYSFKSMDEELFF
>TRBJ2-7|.|many|TRBV27
TGTGCCAGCAGTTTCCTCGGCCCCTACGAGCAGTACTTC
CASSFLGPYEQYF
>TRBJ2-2|.|many|TRBV29-1
TGCAGCGCTCCTAGCGAGAACACCGGGGAGCTGTTTTTT
CSAPSENTGELFF
>TRBJ2-1|.|.|TRBV5-1
TGCGCCAGCAGCTTGTCCTACAGGGGGGGGGCTTACAATGAGCAGTTCTTC
CASSLSYRGGAYNEQFF
>TRBJ1-1|.|few|TRBV7-9
TGTGCCAGCAGTGACGAGGCGAGTCGGATGAACACTGAAGCTTTCTTT
CASSDEASRMNTEAFF
>TRBJ2-1|.|few|TRBV29-1
TGCAGCGTTGTGGTCGGACTCTCGGAGCAGTTCTTC
CSVVVGLSEQFF
>TRBJ2-7|.|many|TRBV6-5
TGTGCCAGCGGACCCTGCGGCGGGTGCGAGCAGTACTTC
CASGPCGGCEQYF
>TRBJ2-3|TRBD1|many|TRBV7-9
TGTGCCAGCAGCTCTAGGACAGGGACTACAGATACGCAGTATTTT
CASSSRTGTTDTQYF
>TRBJ1-2|TRBD1|.|TRBV7-2
TGTGCCAGCAGCTCCCACTTCCGGGACAGGGGTGGCTATGGCTACACCTTC
CASSSHFRDRGGYGYTF
>TRBJ2-7|TRBD1|.|TRBV25-1
TGTGCCAGCAGTGATCAGGGGGTCGCCTACGAGCAGTACTTC
CASSDQGVAYEQYF
>TRBJ2-7|.|many|TRBV7-2
TGTGCCAGCAGCTCGGGCCCTTCTTACGAGCAGTACTTC
CASSSGPSYEQYF
>TRBJ2-7|.|.|TRBV4-1
TGCGCCAGCAGCCAAGAACCCGGACAATTTGAATACTACGAGCAGTACTTC
CASSQEPGQFEYYEQYF
>TRBJ2-3|TRBD2|few|TRBV9
TGTGCCAGCAGCGTATCCGGGAGGGCCACAGATACGCAGTATTTT
CASSVSGRATDTQYF
>TRBJ2-7|.|few|TRBV12-5
TGTGCTAGTGGTTTGGACACCGGGACATCTGCGACCTGGCAGTACTTC
CASGLDTGTSATWQYF
>TRBJ1-2|.|many|TRBV28
TGTGCCAGCAGTTTATCAGAGATCGGCTACACCTTC
CASSLSEIGYTF
>TRBJ1-2|.|few|TRBV13
TGTGCCAGCAGCTTAGGCATGACGGAGAATGGCTACACCTTC
CASSLGMTENGYTF